Presented here are 22 T cell receptor beta chains from one specimen sequenced in a study of shared clonotypes between healthy human individuals. Generated by immunoSEQ multiplex PCR, the TCRdb table keeps only in-frame clones and is missing some. The sample has around 940,000 clones; approximately 76% are singletons. Source material: memory CD4+ T cells sorted from blood. Subset noted: CD45RA-negative fraction. Receptors were obtained from a man aged 18 to 30 in good health.

The chain combines TRBV7-9 with TRBJ2-3; 10 bases are a match to TRBD2. CDR1 and CDR2 (germline): SEHNR, FQNEAQ (reference sequence). The trim removed 5 bases at V and 6 bases at J, leaving 8 bases unmatched. The CDR3 sequence is 15 residues long. The CDR3 region is CASSHAGTSEDTQYF. The CDR3 DNA sequence: TGTGCCAGCAGCCATGCCGGGACTAGCGAGGATACGCAGTATTTT.

The chain carries TRBV29-1 and TRBJ2-7; 8 bases map to TRBD2. V lost 5 bases to trimming and J lost 5 bases; unmatched junction nucleotides: 8. The germline V gene has CDR1 SQVTM and CDR2 ANQGSEA. The CDR3 covers 13 residues. CDR3 in amino acids: CSVRLAGGHEQYF. The CDR3 DNA is TGCAGCGTTCGGCTAGCGGGCGGTCACGAGCAGTACTTC.

The V and J genes are TRBV5-4 and TRBJ2-1, with 16 bases fitting TRBD2. Losses at the gene ends were 3 bases for V and 7 bases for J; bases not matched to a gene: 4. CDR1 and CDR2 from the germline V gene are SGHNT and YYREEE (reference sequence). The CDR3 has 16 amino acids. The DNA of the CDR3 is TGTGCCAGCAGCTCGGGACTAGCGGGAGGGCCGAATGAGCAGTTCTTC. Amino acids: CASSSGLAGGPNEQFF.

In this sample, this clone turned up a few times. V is TRBV9 and J is TRBJ2-2; possibly TRBD2 for D (5 bases). Germline CDR1 reads SGDLS; CDR2 reads YYNGEE. The CDR3 covers 16 residues. Trimming removed 0 bases at V and 4 bases at J, with 13 bases between. For the CDR3, the DNA is TGTGCCAGCAGCGTAGAGGCCGGACTGAGCACCGGGGAGCTGTTTTTT. The encoded protein is CASSVEAGLSTGELFF.

The chain links TRBV10-3 to TRBJ2-6; D is unclear. V was pared by 6 bases and J by 2 bases, with 8 bases between. Germline lookup yields CDR1 ENHRY and CDR2 SYGVKD. The CDR3 spans 14 residues. The CDR3 region has the DNA TGTGCCATCAGCGATAAAGCTGGGGCCAACGTCCTGACTTTC. It encodes CAISDKAGANVLTF.

J is TRBJ1-1 and V is TRBV5-1; D is unclear. The length of the CDR3 is 14 residues. The ends were cut back, 0 bases at V and 1 base at J, with 7 bases in the middle. CDR1 SGHRS and CDR2 YFSETQ come from the germline V gene. CDR3 sequence: CASSLGRWNTEAFF. The CDR3 DNA reads TGCGCCAGCAGCTTGGGGCGATGGAACACTGAAGCTTTCTTT.

This clone was observed a few times. J is TRBJ1-4 and V is TRBV9; unclear D gene. Looked up from germline, CDR1 is SGDLS and CDR2 is YYNGEE. V was cut by 0 bases and J by 4 bases, with 13 bases left in between. The CDR3 totals 16 residues. This CDR3 is CASSVGYSRVNEKLFF. In DNA, the CDR3 is TGTGCCAGCAGCGTAGGGTATTCTAGGGTTAATGAAAAACTGTTTTTT. Full variable domain (remainder filled in from reference TRBV9 and TRBJ1-4): DSGVTQTPKHLITATGQRVTLRCSPRSGDLSVYWYQQSLDQGLQFLIQYYNGEERAKGNILERFSAQQFPDLHSELNLSSLELGDSALYFCASSVGYSRVNEKLFFGSGTQLSVL.

The chain couples TRBV7-9 to TRBJ2-7; D gene unclear. Trimming cost V 5 bases and J 1 base, with 9 bases left between them. Germline CDR1 SEHNR, CDR2 FQNEAQ (reference sequence). CDR3 length equals 13 residues. CDR3 DNA: TGTGCCAGCAGCCTATACAGTTCCTACGAGCAGTACTTC. Translating it yields CASSLYSSYEQYF.

The table lists this clone with a few counts. The chain couples TRBV10-3 to TRBJ2-6, with TRBD1 identical over 9 bases. The CDR3 has 16 amino acids. The J segment lost 3 bases and the V segment lost 5 bases, leaving 5 bases of the junction unmatched. Germline V gene lookup returns CDR1 ENHRY and CDR2 SYGVKD. CDR3 sequence: CAISPGTGLGANVLTF. The CDR3 nucleotides are TGTGCCATCAGTCCCGGGACAGGGCTTGGGGCCAACGTCCTGACTTTC.

The chain employs TRBV27 and TRBJ2-1; 12 positions agree with TRBD2. After removal of 5 bases from V and 9 bases from J, the junction contained 8 bases not matched to a gene. Per the germline V gene, CDR1 is MNHEY and CDR2 is SMNVEV (reference sequence). This CDR3 region has 15 residues. CDR3: CASSPETSGRGEQFF. The CDR3 region has the DNA TGTGCCAGCAGTCCGGAGACTAGCGGGAGAGGTGAGCAGTTCTTC.

For this clone: Distinct nucleotide sequences in the sample also encode this CDR3. J is TRBJ1-1 and V is TRBV27; perhaps TRBD1 as D (6 bases). The CDR3 totals 13 residues. V lost 3 bases to trimming and J lost 4 bases, with 9 bases between them. Germline lookup yields CDR1 MNHEY and CDR2 SMNVEV (reference sequence). This chain's CDR3 is CASSFRGSTEAFF. The CDR3 DNA is TGTGCCAGCAGTTTCAGGGGAAGCACTGAAGCTTTCTTT.

This clone was observed at least ten times. The chain combines TRBV5-5 with TRBJ2-2; the match to TRBD1 covers 12 bases. Looked up from germline, CDR1 is SGHKS and CDR2 is YYEKEE (reference sequence). J gave up 4 bases and V 4 bases, and 5 bases lay outside the gene matches. The CDR3 is 16 amino acids. As DNA, the CDR3 is TGTGCCAGCAGCCCGGGACAGGGGGCCCCCACCGGGGAGCTGTTTTTT. This translates into CASSPGQGAPTGELFF.

This chain uses TRBV2 with TRBJ1-2; the D gene is possibly TRBD1 (6 bases). Germline V lookup: CDR1 SNHLY, CDR2 FYNNEI. Trimming removed 2 bases from V and 6 bases from J, with 13 bases in between. This CDR3 has 14 residues. CDR3 sequence: CASSELRTADGYTF. The CDR3 nucleotides read TGTGCCAGCAGTGAATTGCGGACAGCCGATGGCTACACCTTC.

This clone was seen once. The rearrangement joins TRBV25-1 to TRBJ1-2; TRBD1 agrees at 8 bases. Germline V lookup: CDR1 MGHDK, CDR2 SYGVNS. The CDR3 extends over 14 amino acids. J gave up 5 bases and V 4 bases, and 6 bases lay outside the gene matches. The CDR3 loop reads CASSAPGQDYGYTF. The CDR3 DNA follows: TGTGCCAGCAGTGCACCGGGACAGGATTATGGCTACACCTTC.

CDR3 nucleotide sequence: TGTGCCAGCAACCCCCGAGAGGCCGGCTCCTACGAGCAGTACTTC. Encoded protein: CASNPREAGSYEQYF. The V gene is TRBV2, the J gene TRBJ2-7; D not certain. Looked up from germline, CDR1 is SNHLY and CDR2 is FYNNEI. V lost 7 bases, J lost 0 bases, and 16 bases lay in between. The CDR3 sequence is 15 residues long.

The rearrangement joins TRBV5-1 to TRBJ2-2; 9 nucleotides agree with TRBD2. From germline, CDR1 is SGHRS and CDR2 YFSETQ. CDR3 length: 16 amino acids. V dropped 0 bases and J dropped 4; count of bases not matched to a gene: 4. The CDR3 sequence is CASSLAGGGVTGELFF. Here the CDR3 DNA reads TGCGCCAGCAGCTTGGCTGGCGGGGGGGTCACCGGGGAGCTGTTTTTT. Full variable domain (remainder filled in from reference TRBV5-1 and TRBJ2-2): KAGVTQTPRYLIKTRGQQVTLSCSPISGHRSVSWYQQTPGQGLQFLFEYFSETQRNKGNFPGRFSGRQFSNSRSEMNVSTLELGDSALYLCASSLAGGGVTGELFFGEGSRLTVL.

The V gene is TRBV9, the J gene TRBJ2-7; possibly TRBD2 for D (6 bases). The CDR3 runs 15 residues. The germline V gene has CDR1 SGDLS and CDR2 YYNGEE. V was clipped by 0 bases and J by 2 bases, with 12 bases between them. The CDR3 loop is CASSVGGDGPYEQYF. In DNA, the CDR3 is TGTGCCAGCAGCGTAGGGGGGGACGGCCCCTACGAGCAGTACTTC.

The V call is TRBV7-3, the J call TRBJ1-1; a possible D gene is TRBD1 (6 bases). Germline V lookup: CDR1 SGHTA, CDR2 FQGTGA. Between the trimmed V and J ends, which lost 5 bases and 5 bases, there was a span of 18 bases. CDR3 length: 15 amino acids. Here the CDR3 reads CASSPPGARVTEAFF. Here the CDR3 DNA reads TGTGCCAGCAGCCCGCCGGGGGCCCGGGTAACTGAAGCTTTCTTT.

This clone turned up a few times. The V gene is TRBV7-9, the J gene TRBJ1-1, with a possible D match to TRBD1 (5 bases). From germline, CDR1 is SEHNR and CDR2 FQNEAQ (reference sequence). The CDR3 has 16 amino acids. Trimming left V 1 base short and J 1 base short, with 13 bases between. DNA of the CDR3: TGTGCCAGCAGCTTAGAAACAGGATATGGGAACACTGAAGCTTTCTTT. It encodes CASSLETGYGNTEAFF.

This chain connects TRBV6-5 to TRBJ1-2; D gene ambiguous. This CDR3 has 12 amino acids. Germline values: CDR1 MNHEY, CDR2 SVGAGI. V was shortened by 0 bases and J by 7 bases, with 6 bases between the two germline ends. CDR3 bases: TGTGCCAGCAGTTACTCGGGAGGTGGCTACACCTTC. This sequence encodes CASSYSGGGYTF.

The chain couples TRBV30 to TRBJ2-6, with D tentatively TRBD2 (6 bases). The germline V gene encodes CDR1 GTSNPN and CDR2 SVGIG (reference sequence). The CDR3 is 14 amino acids. The V end was cut by 5 bases, the J end by 1 base, with 9 bases between. The CDR3: CAWGTVSGANVLTF. Here the CDR3 DNA reads TGTGCCTGGGGGACTGTGTCTGGGGCCAACGTCCTGACTTTC. The full variable domain, in which reference TRBV30 and TRBJ2-6 provide the parts outside the CDR3, is SQTIHQWPATLVQPVGSPLSLECTVEGTSNPNLYWYRQAAGRGLQLLFYSVGIGQISSEVPQNLSASRPQDRQFILSSKKLLLSDSGFYLCAWGTVSGANVLTFGAGSRLTVL.

This chain links TRBV12-5 with TRBJ2-1, with 7 bases lining up with TRBD2. Germline CDR1 reads LGHNT; CDR2 reads FRNRAP. The ends lost 0 bases at V and 3 bases at J; junction bases unmatched: 14. The CDR3 spans 19 residues. The chain's CDR3 is CASGLVSVGGAPLYNEQFF. The CDR3 bases are TGTGCTAGTGGTTTGGTATCGGTGGGAGGGGCCCCCCTCTACAATGAGCAGTTCTTC.